Below are 10 T cell receptor beta chains sequenced from a single sample in a study of chemoradiotherapy in HPV16-positive cancers. This table comes from immunoSEQ multiplex PCR, and its TCRdb copy is limited to in-frame clones, with some not included. This sample has 23,000 or so clones; roughly 84% occur once, and the top ten carry more than 4%. The source was blood, collected from a patient who underwent chemoradiotherapy. The source of these receptors is a human donor with HPV-associated anogenital cancer.

The V call is TRBV5-6, the J call TRBJ2-5; unclear D gene. The CDR3 spans 15 residues. Trimming stripped 1 base from V and 1 base from J, with 11 bases between. Germline V gives CDR1 SGHDT, CDR2 YYEEEE. CDR3 bases: TGTGCCAGCAGCTTGACTACGAAGGTCCAAGAGACCCAGTACTTC. Translation: CASSLTTKVQETQYF.

This rearrangement joins TRBV15 to TRBJ2-7; the D is unclear. Trimming removed 5 bases at V and 6 bases at J, with 17 bases between. CDR1 and CDR2 from the germline V gene are LNHNV and YYDKDF (reference sequence). This CDR3 is built from 14 residues. CDR3 sequence: CATSSRAVVGEQYF. The CDR3 DNA reads TGTGCCACCAGCTCCCGGGCAGTGGTCGGCGAGCAGTACTTC.

This clone was detected only once. For the CDR3, the DNA is TGCGCCAGCAGCCAAGATCGGATGGGGAGAACAGATACGCAGTATTTT. This gives the protein CASSQDRMGRTDTQYF. V usage is TRBV4-1 and J usage is TRBJ2-3, with a weak D call TRBD2 (5 bases). V lost 0 bases, J lost 3 bases, and 13 bases lay in between. The germline CDR1 and CDR2 sequences are MGHRA and YSYEKL. The CDR3 spans 16 residues.

The CDR3 region has the DNA TGTGCCAGCAGTTCGGACAGATACCTCGGGGGCTACACCTTC. Its protein is CASSSDRYLGGYTF. The chain joins TRBV6-5 to TRBJ1-2; possibly TRBD1 for D (6 bases). The length of the CDR3 is 14 residues. The V and J ends lost 4 bases and 8 bases respectively, with 17 bases between them. CDR1 is MNHEY and CDR2 is SVGAGI in the germline V gene.

The rearrangement uses TRBV6-5 and TRBJ2-7, with unresolved D. Germline V lookup: CDR1 MNHEY, CDR2 SVGAGI. This CDR3 region has 15 residues. Trimming took 6 bases from V and 0 from J, leaving 15 bases between them. The CDR3 reads CASSSPQGSSYEQYF. In DNA, the CDR3 is TGTGCCAGCAGCTCCCCCCAAGGTAGCTCCTACGAGCAGTACTTC.

A single count supports this clone. The chain links TRBV27 to TRBJ1-5; D ambiguous. Germline V gives CDR1 MNHEY, CDR2 SMNVEV (reference sequence). The CDR3 is 13 amino acids. Deletions cut 1 base from V and 3 bases from J, with 4 bases between. As DNA, the CDR3 is TGTGCCAGCAGTTTATTGTTCAATCAGCCCCAGCATTTT. Translating it yields CASSLLFNQPQHF.

This chain uses TRBV5-6 with TRBJ1-1, with D perhaps matching TRBD1 (5 bases). Per the germline V gene, CDR1 is SGHDT and CDR2 is YYEEEE. The CDR3 consists of 12 residues. Between the trimmed V and J ends, which lost 4 bases and 1 base, there was a span of 5 bases. This CDR3 reads CASSQGNTEAFF. The DNA of the CDR3 is TGTGCCAGCAGCCAGGGGAACACTGAAGCTTTCTTT.

J is TRBJ2-1 and V is TRBV10-1, with TRBD2 matching over 7 bases. V gave up 7 bases and J gave up 0 bases; unmatched junction bases: 18. Per germline, CDR1 WNHNN and CDR2 SYGVQD (reference sequence). CDR3 length: 19 amino acids. CDR3 in amino acids: CASTPGGGRKGSSYNEQFF. CDR3 nucleotide sequence: TGCGCCAGCACCCCTGGGGGGGGGAGAAAGGGGTCCTCCTACAATGAGCAGTTCTTC.

This chain joins TRBV5-5 and TRBJ1-2; TRBD1 is a possible D gene (6 bases). The ends were cut back, 2 bases at V and 3 bases at J, with 26 bases in the middle. CDR1 and CDR2 (germline): SGHKS, YYEKEE (reference sequence). This CDR3 spans 19 amino acids. The CDR3 DNA reads as TGTGCCAGCAGCTTACAGGGAGGTTTAGTTCCGGGAGAGTACTATGGCTACACCTTC. As protein: CASSLQGGLVPGEYYGYTF. Full variable domain (remainder filled in from reference TRBV5-5 and TRBJ1-2): DAGVTQSPTHLIKTRGQQVTLRCSPISGHKSVSWYQQVLGQGPQFIFQYYEKEERGRGNFPDRFSARQFPNYSSELNVNALLLGDSALYLCASSLQGGLVPGEYYGYTFGSGTRLTVV.

V and J are TRBV29-1 and TRBJ1-2; TRBD1 is a possible D gene (6 bases). Per the germline V gene, CDR1 is SQVTM and CDR2 is ANQGSEA. With 7 bases removed from V and 2 bases from J, the gap between germline ends came to 17 bases. The CDR3 spans 14 residues. The CDR3 sequence is CSAPKGRGNYGYTF. The CDR3 DNA reads TGCAGCGCTCCCAAGGGCAGGGGAAACTATGGCTACACCTTC.